This record looks at one T cell receptor (beta chain) sequence and its context. The data are from a study of blood T cell repertoires in COVID-19. Study in general: Sites across the United States, Italy and Spain contributed samples from acute and convalescent COVID-19. Sources were T cells, B-cell-depleted T cells, or PBMCs; the material itself was cDNA or gDNA.

This CDR3 region has 12 residues. Germline V CDR1 and CDR2: MNHNY, SVGAGI (reference sequence). V lost 7 bases, J lost 6 bases, and 12 bases lay in between. Methods used by the authors: Reference gene primer amplification in the assay estimated nucleated cell counts. TCRdb's copy holds only in-frame clones and misses some; the assay was immunoSEQ multiplex PCR. The D gene and trimming were derived from the DNA, and the V and J assignments and clone size from that table. The sample includes 48,000 or so clones, about 83% of them seen just once. V and J are TRBV6-6 and TRBJ1-1, with D tentatively TRBD1 (6 bases). The source of this sequence is a woman aged 55 to 70 with acute or convalescent COVID-19. The material sequenced was peripheral blood. The CDR3 loop is CASIRGGAEAFF. As DNA, the CDR3 is TGTGCCAGCATCCGGGGGGGCGCTGAAGCTTTCTTT.